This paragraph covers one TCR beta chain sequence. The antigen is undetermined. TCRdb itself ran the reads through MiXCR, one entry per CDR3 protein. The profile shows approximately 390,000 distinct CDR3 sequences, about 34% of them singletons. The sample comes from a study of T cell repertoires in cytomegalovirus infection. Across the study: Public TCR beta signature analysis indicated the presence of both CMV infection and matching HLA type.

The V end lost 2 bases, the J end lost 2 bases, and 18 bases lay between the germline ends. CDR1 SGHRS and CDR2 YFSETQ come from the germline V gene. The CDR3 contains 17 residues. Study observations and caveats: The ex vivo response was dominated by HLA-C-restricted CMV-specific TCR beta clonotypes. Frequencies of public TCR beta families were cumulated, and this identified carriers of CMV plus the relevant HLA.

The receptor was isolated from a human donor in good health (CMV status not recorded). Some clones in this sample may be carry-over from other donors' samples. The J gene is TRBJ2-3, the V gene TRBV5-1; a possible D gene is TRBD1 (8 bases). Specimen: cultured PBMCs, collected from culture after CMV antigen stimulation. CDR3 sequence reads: CASSFTGGGSVTDTQYF. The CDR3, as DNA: TGCGCCAGCAGCTTCACAGGGGGGGGTTCGGTCACAGATACGCAGTATTTT.